The rows below give T cell receptor beta chains drawn from one sample of a study of cytomegalovirus exposure and HLA in healthy donors. Sequencing used immunoSEQ multiplex PCR; TCRdb keeps in-frame clones, though not all of them. This repertoire shows 240,000 or so clones, 70% to 90% found once; its top ten account for about 7.3%. Specimen: PBMCs. The receptors here all came from a woman aged 55-69 years in good health and CMV-seropositive. CDR3s include the opening cysteine and the closing phenylalanine or tryptophan. A D gene is named only where the DNA matches it firmly. Some rows have no size entry. The others give once, few or many, or a class for an expanded clone.

V gene	clone size	J gene	D gene	CDR3 DNA	CDR3 protein
TRBV27	-	TRBJ2-3	TRBD2	TGTGCCAGCAGTTGGGGCCTGGGTAGCGGGAGTGATACGCAGTATTTT	CASSWGLGSGSDTQYF
TRBV5-4	-	TRBJ2-1	TRBD2	TGTGCCAGCAGCCCGCCCTTAGCGGGAATGATCTCTGAGCAGTTCTTC	CASSPPLAGMISEQFF
TRBV2	-	TRBJ2-2	-	TGTGCCAGCACGGAGACCGGGGAGCTGTTTTTT	CASTETGELFF
TRBV6-1	-	TRBJ2-7	-	TGTGCCAGCAGTGAAGCGATTTGGCAAGCCTACGAGCAGTACTTC	CASSEAIWQAYEQYF
TRBV5-4	few	TRBJ1-2	-	TGTGCCAGCAGCTTGACGCAGGGCGGCGGCTACACCTTC	CASSLTQGGGYTF
TRBV7-7	-	TRBJ2-1	TRBD1	TGTGCTAGCAGCTTAGGTTCTGGACAGGGTGACAATGAGCAGTTCTTC	CASSLGSGQGDNEQFF
TRBV6-5	-	TRBJ1-1	TRBD1	TGTGCCAGCGGGGGTCCTAGGACAGGGAGGACTGAAGCTTTCTTT	CASGGPRTGRTEAFF
TRBV10-2	-	TRBJ1-4	-	TGCGCCAGCAGCCCTACCGCCGCTAATGAAAAACTGTTTTTT	CASSPTAANEKLFF
TRBV7-9	-	TRBJ2-5	-	TGTGCCAGCAGCTTAGAAGGCTCAGGGCAGCAGTACTTC	CASSLEGSGQQYF
TRBV5-1	-	TRBJ2-5	-	TGCGCCAGCAGCTCGGCGGGATTGGGGATCCAAGAGACCCAGTACTTC	CASSSAGLGIQETQYF
TRBV18	once	TRBJ2-2	-	TGTGCCAGCTCACCACCGCGGGTAAACACCGGGGAGCTGTTTTTT	CASSPPRVNTGELFF
TRBV19	once	TRBJ2-7	TRBD2	TGTGCCAGTAGTACTCTGACTAGCGGGTTCACCTACGAGCAGTACTTC	CASSTLTSGFTYEQYF
TRBV9	once	TRBJ2-1	TRBD2	TGTGCCAGCAGCGTAGTAGCGGGGGGTGAGCAGTTCTTC	CASSVVAGGEQFF
TRBV9	-	TRBJ2-1	TRBD2	TGTGCCAGCATGTGGGAGGGGTTCGGGTGCAATGAGCAGTTCTTC	CASMWEGFGCNEQFF
TRBV5-1	few	TRBJ1-4	-	TGCGCCAGCAGCTTGAAGGGGCCGGCTAATGAAAAACTGTTTTTT	CASSLKGPANEKLFF
TRBV7-9	-	TRBJ2-5	-	TGTGCCAGCAGCTCCTGGAGGGCCCTCGAGACCCAGTACTTC	CASSSWRALETQYF
TRBV19	-	TRBJ2-7	-	TGTGCCAGTAGTATTGACGGAACTATCTACGAGCAGTACTTC	CASSIDGTIYEQYF
TRBV5-6	-	TRBJ1-4	-	TGTGCCAGCAGCGACCGACAGGCCTTTAGAGAAAAACTGTTTTTT	CASSDRQAFREKLFF
TRBV18	-	TRBJ1-5	TRBD1	TGTGCCAGCTCACCACCTGGACAGGGCGGCAATCAGCCCCAGCATTTT	CASSPPGQGGNQPQHF
TRBV5-6	-	TRBJ1-1	-	TGTGCCAGCAGCTTACGGGGTGAAGCTTTCTTT	CASSLRGEAFF
TRBV5-6	-	TRBJ2-7	TRBD2	TGTGCCAGCACCCCTAGCGGGTTCATCTACGAGCAGTACTTC	CASTPSGFIYEQYF
TRBV6-6	-	TRBJ1-2	TRBD1	TGTGCCAGCACCCCTTCCCGGGACAGGGCGAACTATGGCTACACCTTC	CASTPSRDRANYGYTF
TRBV7-3	-	TRBJ2-2	TRBD2	TGTGCCAGCAGCTCCTGGACTAGCGGGAGTACCGGGGAGCTGTTTTTT	CASSSWTSGSTGELFF
TRBV7-9	-	TRBJ2-1	-	TGTGCCAGCCATACAGGGTATGAGCAGTTCTTC	CASHTGYEQFF
TRBV5-1	once	TRBJ2-5	TRBD1	TGCGCCAGCAGCCCAGGGGGTGAAGAGACCCAGTACTTC	CASSPGGEETQYF
TRBV9	-	TRBJ2-2	TRBD1	TGTGCCAGCAGCGTAGGGGACAGGGAAGTCGGCGGGGAGCTGTTTTTT	CASSVGDREVGGELFF
TRBV28	-	TRBJ1-2	-	TGTGCCAGCAGTTTGGCAGTAAACTATGGCTACACCTTC	CASSLAVNYGYTF
TRBV2	-	TRBJ1-4	-	TGTGCCAGCAGATGGAGTAATGAAAAACTGTTTTTT	CASRWSNEKLFF